This entry features one T cell receptor beta chain sequence. The antigen is not known. Over several immunoSEQ plates, each subset's genomic DNA was distributed in even portions. Sequencing was performed with immunoSEQ multiplex PCR; in TCRdb, only in-frame clones are kept and a portion is missing. The sample lists more than 2 million clones, almost 96% seen once, with approximately 0.13% in the top ten. CDR3 size: 14 residues. The germline V gene encodes CDR1 SEHNR and CDR2 FQNEAQ (reference sequence). Trimming took off 5 bases at V and 3 bases at J, with 14 bases between the two ends. The record originates from a study of shared clonotypes between healthy human individuals. Findings and limits, study-wide: Shared clonotypes: roughly 4.7% naive CD4, about 4% naive CD8, under 2.5% memory CD4, 0.35% to 0.5% memory CD8. Researchers sampled blood only, noting tissue repertoires likely differ.

The sequence was collected from a man younger than 35 in good health. The sample was naive CD4+ T cells sorted from blood. Subset defined: CD45RA+ positively selected. This chain connects TRBV7-9 to TRBJ2-7; no reliable D call. For the CDR3, the DNA is TGTGCCAGCAGCGACGCCCCGCTAAGCTACGAGCAGTACTTC. Translation: CASSDAPLSYEQYF. The full variable domain, its missing parts supplied by reference TRBV7-9 and TRBJ2-7, is DTGVSQNPRHKITKRGQNVTFRCDPISEHNRLYWYRQTLGQGPEFLTYFQNEAQLEKSRLLSDRFSAERPKGSFSTLEIQRTEQGDSAMYLCASSDAPLSYEQYFGPGTRLTVT.